At least ten counts were recorded for the clone carrying this T cell receptor (beta chain). The antigen is unknown. Germline V gives CDR1 SGHTA, CDR2 FQGNSA. V lost 5 bases, J lost 7 bases, and 1 base stayed unmatched. The CDR3 runs to 13 residues. This record comes from a study of neurological immune-mediated disorders. The study's findings and limits: The expanded clones of different subjects shared no CDR3 amino acid sequences (suggesting private repertoires in all groups).

With 10-nucleotide random UMIs included, cDNA was synthesized by 5'RACE. Every sequencing run generated in excess of 160 million TCR-beta sequences. These sequences covered 15-18 subjects. TCRdb reanalysed the 5' RACE reads using MiXCR and keeps one entry per CDR3 protein. The profile shows approximately 85,000 distinct CDR3 sequences, 3.5% to 5.5% of them singletons. Time point noted: longitudinal time-point 3. The receptor was derived from a woman in her fifties or sixties with multiple sclerosis. The chain couples TRBV7-2 to TRBJ2-4, with TRBD1 matching 11 bases. Sequencing used PBMCs. The CDR3 reads CASSRDRGNIQYF. The CDR3 DNA sequence: TGTGCCAGCAGCCGGGACAGGGGGAACATTCAGTACTTC.